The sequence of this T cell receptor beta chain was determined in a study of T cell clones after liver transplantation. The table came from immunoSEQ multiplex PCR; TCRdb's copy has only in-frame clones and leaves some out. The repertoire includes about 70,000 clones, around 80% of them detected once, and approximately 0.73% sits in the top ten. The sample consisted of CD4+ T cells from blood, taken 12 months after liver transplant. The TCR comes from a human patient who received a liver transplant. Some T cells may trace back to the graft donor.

CDR3 DNA: TGTGCCAGCAGCGTGAGTCGGGAGAACACCGGGGAGCTGTTTTTT. Residues: CASSVSRENTGELFF. The chain is built from TRBV9 and TRBJ2-2, with D possibly TRBD2 on 5 matching bases. Germline CDR1 and CDR2: SGDLS and YYNGEE. This CDR3 contains 15 residues. Trimming shortened V by 2 bases and J by 1 base, and 9 bases separated the two germline ends.